These T cell receptor beta chains were read from a single sample in a study of blood T cell repertoires in COVID-19. Clones were sequenced by immunoSEQ multiplex PCR, and TCRdb holds only the in-frame ones, with some missing. Of 120,000 to 150,000 clones in the sample, about four fifths were seen once. Source material: peripheral blood. The receptors here all came from a human donor with acute or convalescent COVID-19. The donor label of this sample is uncertain. The CDR3 runs from the conserved cysteine through the conserved F or W. D genes are given only for firm matches. Size values are once, few and many counts, or a class for expanded clones, and some rows have none.

CDR3,DNA,V,J,D,size
CASGLTGGGQETQYF,TGTGCTAGTGGTTTAACAGGGGGGGGACAAGAGACCCAGTACTTC,TRBV12-5,TRBJ2-5,.,.
CASSPWEGNQPQHF,TGTGCCAGCTCACCATGGGAGGGCAATCAGCCCCAGCATTTT,TRBV18,TRBJ1-5,.,.
CASSQELWGGATEAFF,TGTGCCAGCAGCCAAGAACTATGGGGCGGGGCCACTGAAGCTTTCTTT,TRBV4-2,TRBJ1-1,.,few
CSASARQETQYF,TGCAGTGCTAGTGCCCGGCAAGAGACCCAGTACTTC,TRBV20-1,TRBJ2-5,.,.
CASTGGNQPQHF,TGTGCCAGCACAGGGGGTAATCAGCCCCAGCATTTT,TRBV2,TRBJ1-5,TRBD1,.
CATSSTLAGHYNEQFF,TGTGCCACCAGCAGTACCCTAGCGGGGCACTACAATGAGCAGTTCTTC,TRBV15,TRBJ2-1,TRBD2,.
CASSVLGTDSGNTIYF,TGTGCCAGCAGTGTCCTCGGGACAGACTCTGGAAACACCATATATTTT,TRBV6-1,TRBJ1-3,TRBD1,.
CASSPPGASYNEQFF,TGTGCCAGCAGCCCTCCAGGGGCCTCTTACAATGAGCAGTTCTTC,TRBV3-1/TRBV3-2,TRBJ2-1,.,.
CASSQYTQGYNSPLHF,TGCGCCAGCAGCCAGTATACGCAGGGCTATAATTCACCCCTCCACTTT,TRBV4-1,TRBJ1-6,.,.
CASSFEGLGGYTF,TGTGCCAGCAGTTTTGAGGGACTGGGAGGCTACACCTTC,TRBV12-3/TRBV12-4,TRBJ1-2,.,few
CASSIVSGTMNTEAFF,TGTGCCAGTAGTATAGTTTCCGGGACAATGAACACTGAAGCTTTCTTT,TRBV19,TRBJ1-1,.,.